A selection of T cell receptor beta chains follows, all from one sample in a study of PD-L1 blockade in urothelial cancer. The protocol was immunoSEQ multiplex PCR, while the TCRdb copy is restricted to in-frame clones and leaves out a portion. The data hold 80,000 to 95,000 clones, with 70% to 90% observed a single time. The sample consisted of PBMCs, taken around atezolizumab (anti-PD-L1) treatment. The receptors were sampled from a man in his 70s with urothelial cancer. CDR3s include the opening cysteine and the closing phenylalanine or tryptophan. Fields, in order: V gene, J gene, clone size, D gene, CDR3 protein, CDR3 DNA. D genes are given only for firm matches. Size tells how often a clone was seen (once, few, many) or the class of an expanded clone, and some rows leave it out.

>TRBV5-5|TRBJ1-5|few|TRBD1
CASSLLPDRGAYQPQHF
TGTGCCAGCAGCCTCCTCCCGGACAGGGGAGCCTATCAGCCCCAGCATTTT
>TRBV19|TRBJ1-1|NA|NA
CASSIGQAMNTEAFF
TGTGCCAGTAGTATAGGGCAGGCGATGAACACTGAAGCTTTCTTT
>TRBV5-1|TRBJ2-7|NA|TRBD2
CASSGTSGSYEQYF
TGCGCCAGCAGCGGGACTAGCGGGAGCTACGAGCAGTACTTC
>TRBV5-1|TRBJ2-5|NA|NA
CASSLYGGQETQYF
TGCGCCAGCAGCTTGTACGGGGGACAAGAGACCCAGTACTTC
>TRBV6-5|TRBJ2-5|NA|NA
CASSYFGPGLGTQYF
TGTGCCAGCAGTTACTTTGGCCCCGGACTGGGGACCCAGTACTTC
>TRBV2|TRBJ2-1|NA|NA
CASSAGSHNEQFF
TGTGCCAGCAGTGCCGGGAGCCACAATGAGCAGTTCTTC
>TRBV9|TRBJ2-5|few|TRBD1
CASSKGGTGQETQYF
TGTGCCAGCAGCAAAGGGGGGACAGGCCAAGAGACCCAGTACTTC
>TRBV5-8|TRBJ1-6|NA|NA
CASSIGTSSSYNSPLHF
TGTGCCAGCAGCATAGGGACAAGTAGCTCCTATAATTCACCCCTCCACTTT
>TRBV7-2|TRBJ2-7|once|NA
CASSLALDSTPPGYEQYF
TGTGCCAGCAGCTTAGCGCTCGATAGCACCCCTCCCGGGTACGAGCAGTACTTC
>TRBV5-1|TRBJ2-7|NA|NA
CASSPGGPYEQYF
TGCGCCAGCAGCCCCGGGGGGCCCTACGAGCAGTACTTC
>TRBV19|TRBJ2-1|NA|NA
CASSPGLPFTYNEQFF
TGTGCCAGTAGTCCGGGACTTCCATTTACCTACAATGAGCAGTTCTTC
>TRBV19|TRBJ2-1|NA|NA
CASSSHGADEQFF
TGTGCCAGTAGTTCCCATGGGGCCGATGAGCAGTTCTTC
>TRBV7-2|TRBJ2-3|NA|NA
CASSPQGGTSTDTQYF
TGTGCCAGCAGCCCACAGGGGGGGACTAGCACAGATACGCAGTATTTT
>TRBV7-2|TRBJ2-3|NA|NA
CASSFTSPPDTQYF
TGTGCCAGCAGCTTTACTAGTCCACCCGATACGCAGTATTTT
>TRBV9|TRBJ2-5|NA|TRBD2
CASSVGLAGEETQYF
TGTGCCAGCAGCGTAGGACTAGCGGGAGAAGAGACCCAGTACTTC
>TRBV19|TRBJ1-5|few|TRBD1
CASSSDRLHSNQPQHF
TGTGCCAGTAGCTCGGACAGGCTGCATAGCAATCAGCCCCAGCATTTT
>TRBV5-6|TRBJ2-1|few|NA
CASSLDRFNEQFF
TGTGCCAGCAGCTTGGACAGGTTCAATGAGCAGTTCTTC
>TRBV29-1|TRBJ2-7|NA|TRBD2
CSVGGLAGSYEQYF
TGCAGCGTAGGGGGATTAGCGGGATCCTACGAGCAGTACTTC
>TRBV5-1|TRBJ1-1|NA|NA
CASSETPMNTEAFF
TGCGCCAGCTCGGAGACGCCCATGAACACTGAAGCTTTCTTT
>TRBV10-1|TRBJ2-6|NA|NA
CASFDSSGANVLTF
TGCGCCAGCTTCGACAGCTCTGGGGCCAACGTCCTGACTTTC
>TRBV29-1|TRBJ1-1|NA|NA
CSVGGELEAFF
TGCAGCGTTGGGGGGGAACTTGAAGCTTTCTTT
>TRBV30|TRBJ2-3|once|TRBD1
CAWSDGDRADTQYF
TGTGCCTGGAGTGACGGGGACAGGGCGGATACGCAGTATTTT
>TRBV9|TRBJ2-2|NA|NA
CASSVDASLNTGELFF
TGTGCCAGCAGCGTAGACGCGTCCTTGAACACCGGGGAGCTGTTTTTT
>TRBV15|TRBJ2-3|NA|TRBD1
CATSGISGTGQDTQYF
TGTGCCACCAGCGGCATCTCCGGGACAGGGCAAGATACGCAGTATTTT
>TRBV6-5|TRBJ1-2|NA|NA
CASRLQGLDYGYTF
TGTGCCAGCAGGCTACAGGGTCTTGACTATGGCTACACCTTC
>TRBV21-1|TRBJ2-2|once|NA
CASSKPTGGINTGELFF
TGTGCCAGCAGCAAGCCTACAGGGGGGATAAACACCGGGGAGCTGTTTTTT
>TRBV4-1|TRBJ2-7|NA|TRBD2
CASSPLAGDEQYF
TGCGCCAGCAGCCCTTTAGCGGGGGACGAGCAGTACTTC
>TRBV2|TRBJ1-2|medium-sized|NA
CASSEAAGVYGYTF
TGTGCCAGCAGTGAAGCGGCGGGGGTCTATGGCTACACCTTC
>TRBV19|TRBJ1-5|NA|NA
CASSIGRGQPQHF
TGTGCCAGTAGTATTGGGAGGGGTCAGCCCCAGCATTTT
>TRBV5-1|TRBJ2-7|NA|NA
CASSLQGAYEQYF
TGCGCCAGCAGCTTGCAGGGTGCCTACGAGCAGTACTTC
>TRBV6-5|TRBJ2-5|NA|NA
CASSLIEGRETQYF
TGTGCCAGCAGCCTAATCGAGGGAAGAGAGACCCAGTACTTC
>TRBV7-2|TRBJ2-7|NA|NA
CASSLEGVHRYF
TGTGCCAGCAGCTTAGAAGGGGTCCACCGGTACTTC
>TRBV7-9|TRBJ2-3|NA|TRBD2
CASSLVVSGNTDTQYF
TGTGCCAGCAGCTTAGTGGTGAGCGGGAACACAGATACGCAGTATTTT
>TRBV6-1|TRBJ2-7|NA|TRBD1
CASSDRDRVYEQYF
TGTGCCAGCAGTGACCGGGACAGGGTCTACGAGCAGTACTTC
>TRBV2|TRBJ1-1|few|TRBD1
CASHPDRGQTEAFF
TGTGCCAGCCACCCGGACAGGGGGCAGACTGAAGCTTTCTTT
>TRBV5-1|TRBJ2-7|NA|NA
CASSPVGEEYEQYF
TGCGCCAGCAGCCCGGTGGGGGAGGAGTACGAGCAGTACTTC
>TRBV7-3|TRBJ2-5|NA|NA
CASSLADKETQYF
TGTGCCAGCAGCTTAGCGGACAAAGAGACCCAGTACTTC
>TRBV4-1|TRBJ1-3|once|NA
CASSQDQAFSGNTIYF
TGCGCCAGCAGCCAAGATCAGGCGTTCTCTGGAAACACCATATATTTT
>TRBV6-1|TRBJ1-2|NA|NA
CASSEGGREFDGYTF
TGTGCCAGCAGTGAAGGGGGCAGGGAATTCGACGGCTACACCTTC
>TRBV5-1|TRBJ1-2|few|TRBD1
CASSGQGALDYGYTF
TGCGCCAGCAGCGGTCAGGGGGCATTGGACTATGGCTACACCTTC
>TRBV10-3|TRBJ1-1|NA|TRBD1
CAISGDRGYGTEAFF
TGTGCCATCAGTGGGGACAGGGGGTATGGAACTGAAGCTTTCTTT
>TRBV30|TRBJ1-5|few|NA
CAWSWGRNQPQHF
TGTGCCTGGAGCTGGGGCCGCAATCAGCCCCAGCATTTT
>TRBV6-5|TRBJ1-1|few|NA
CATQSVNTEAFF
TGTGCCACTCAAAGCGTGAACACTGAAGCTTTCTTT
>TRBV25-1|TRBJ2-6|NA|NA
CATSGNSGANVLTF
TGTGCCACCTCGGGGAACTCTGGGGCCAACGTCCTGACTTTC
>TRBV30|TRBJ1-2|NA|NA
CAWSVLVTTDGYTF
TGTGCCTGGAGTGTCTTAGTGACGACAGATGGCTACACCTTC
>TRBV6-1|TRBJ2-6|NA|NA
CASSERREANVLTF
TGTGCCAGCAGTGAACGCAGGGAGGCCAACGTCCTGACTTTC
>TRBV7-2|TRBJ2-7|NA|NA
CASSDPGQISYEQYF
TGTGCCAGCAGCGATCCCGGACAGATCTCCTACGAGCAGTACTTC
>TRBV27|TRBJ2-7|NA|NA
CASSSGQLSYEQYF
TGTGCCAGCAGTTCAGGGCAGCTCTCCTACGAGCAGTACTTC
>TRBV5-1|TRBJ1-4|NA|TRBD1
CASSVTGTDEKLFF
TGCGCCAGCAGCGTAACCGGGACAGATGAAAAACTGTTTTTT
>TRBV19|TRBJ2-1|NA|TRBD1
CASSPPTGGNEQFF
TGTGCCAGTAGTCCCCCGACAGGGGGGAATGAGCAGTTCTTC
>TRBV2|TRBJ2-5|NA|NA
CASRRGLAGKVETQYF
TGTGCCAGCAGGAGGGGTTTGGCGGGAAAGGTGGAGACCCAGTACTTC
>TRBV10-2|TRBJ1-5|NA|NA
CASRQGQDQPQHF
TGCGCCAGCAGGCAGGGGCAGGATCAGCCCCAGCATTTT
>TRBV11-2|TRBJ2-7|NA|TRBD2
CASSLGGGGYEQYF
TGTGCCAGCAGCTTGGGCGGGGGGGGCTACGAGCAGTACTTC
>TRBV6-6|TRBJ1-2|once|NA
CASKPLQGAGGYTF
TGTGCCAGCAAACCCCTTCAAGGGGCGGGGGGCTACACCTTC
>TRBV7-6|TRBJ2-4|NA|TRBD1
CASSPGQTQNIQYF
TGTGCCAGCAGCCCGGGACAGACCCAAAACATTCAGTACTTC